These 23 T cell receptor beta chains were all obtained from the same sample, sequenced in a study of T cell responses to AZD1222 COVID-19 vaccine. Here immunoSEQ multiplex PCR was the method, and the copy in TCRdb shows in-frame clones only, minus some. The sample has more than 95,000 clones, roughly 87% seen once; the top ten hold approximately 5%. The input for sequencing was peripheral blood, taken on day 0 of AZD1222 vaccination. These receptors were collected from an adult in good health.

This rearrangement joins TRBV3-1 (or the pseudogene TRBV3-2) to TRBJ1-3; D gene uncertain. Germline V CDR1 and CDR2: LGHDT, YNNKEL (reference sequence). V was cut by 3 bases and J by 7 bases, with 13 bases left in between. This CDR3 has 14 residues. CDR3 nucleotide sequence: TGTGCCAGCAGCCACCACCTACCGGGTAACACCATATATTTT. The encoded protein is CASSHHLPGNTIYF.

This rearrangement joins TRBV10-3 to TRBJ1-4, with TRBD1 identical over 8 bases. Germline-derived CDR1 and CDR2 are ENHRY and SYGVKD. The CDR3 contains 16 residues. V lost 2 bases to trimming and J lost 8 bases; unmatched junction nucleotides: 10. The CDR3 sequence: CAISENKQGGQEKLFF. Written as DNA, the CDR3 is TGTGCCATCAGTGAGAATAAACAGGGGGGACAAGAAAAACTGTTTTTT.

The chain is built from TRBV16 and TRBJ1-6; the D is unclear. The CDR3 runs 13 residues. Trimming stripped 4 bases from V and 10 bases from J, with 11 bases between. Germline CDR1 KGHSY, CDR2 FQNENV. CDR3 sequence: CASSLLRNSPLHF. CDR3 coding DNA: TGTGCCAGCAGCCTGTTAAGGAACTCACCCCTCCACTTT. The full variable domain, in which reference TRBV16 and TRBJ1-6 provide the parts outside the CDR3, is GEEVAQTPKHLVRGEGQKAKLYCAPIKGHSYVFWYQQVLKNEFKFLISFQNENVFDETGMPKERFSAKCLPNSPCSLEIQATKLEDSAVYFCASSLLRNSPLHFGNGTRLTVT.

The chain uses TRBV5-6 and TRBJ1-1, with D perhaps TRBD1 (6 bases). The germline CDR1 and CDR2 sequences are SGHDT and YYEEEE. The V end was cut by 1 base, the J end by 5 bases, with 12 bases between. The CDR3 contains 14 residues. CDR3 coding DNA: TGTGCCAGCAGCTTGTATTGGGGGCGGACTGAAGCTTTCTTT. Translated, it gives CASSLYWGRTEAFF.

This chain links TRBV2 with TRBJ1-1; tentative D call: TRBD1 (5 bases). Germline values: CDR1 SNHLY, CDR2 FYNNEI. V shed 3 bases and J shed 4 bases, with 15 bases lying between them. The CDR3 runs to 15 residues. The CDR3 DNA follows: TGTGCCAGCAGTGATGCGGGGGGAGTGGGCACTGAAGCTTTCTTT. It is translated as CASSDAGGVGTEAFF.

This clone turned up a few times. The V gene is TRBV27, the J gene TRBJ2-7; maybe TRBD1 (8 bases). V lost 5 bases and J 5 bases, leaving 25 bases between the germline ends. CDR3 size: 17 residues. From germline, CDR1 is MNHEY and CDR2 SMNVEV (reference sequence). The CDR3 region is CASSPPRTGRVRNEQYF. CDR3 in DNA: TGTGCCAGCAGTCCCCCCCGGACAGGGAGGGTTAGGAACGAGCAGTACTTC.

The CDR3 bases are TGTGCCAGTAGTATTAGGAGGGAGGGTGGCTACACCTTC. Its protein is CASSIRREGGYTF. The rearrangement uses TRBV19 and TRBJ1-2; D unresolved. The CDR3 length is 13 residues. The V and J ends lost 3 bases and 7 bases respectively, with 12 bases between them. From germline, CDR1 is LNHDA and CDR2 SQIVND (reference sequence).

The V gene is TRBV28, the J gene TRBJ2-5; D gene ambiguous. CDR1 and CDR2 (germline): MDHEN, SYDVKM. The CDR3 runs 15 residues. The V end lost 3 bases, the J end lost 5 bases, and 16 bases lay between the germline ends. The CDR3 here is CASSFLSARRETQYF. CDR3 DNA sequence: TGTGCCAGCAGTTTTTTGTCGGCCAGGCGGGAGACCCAGTACTTC.

CDR3 region: CASSPKTAVEQYF. CDR3 nucleotide sequence: TGTGCCAGCTCACCCAAGACAGCTGTCGAGCAGTACTTC. The chain links TRBV18 to TRBJ2-7; TRBD1 is a possible D gene (5 bases). Germline V gives CDR1 KGHSH, CDR2 LQKENI. The CDR3 contains 13 residues. V dropped 3 bases and J dropped 6 bases, with 12 bases sitting between them.

In DNA, the CDR3 is TGTGCCAGCAGCCTCGGGAGGGGTAACTATGGCTACACCTTC. Protein sequence: CASSLGRGNYGYTF. This chain connects TRBV6-5 to TRBJ1-2, with a possible D match to TRBD1 (5 bases). V shed 6 bases and J shed 1 base, with 12 bases lying between them. Germline CDR1 MNHEY, CDR2 SVGAGI. The CDR3 consists of 14 residues.

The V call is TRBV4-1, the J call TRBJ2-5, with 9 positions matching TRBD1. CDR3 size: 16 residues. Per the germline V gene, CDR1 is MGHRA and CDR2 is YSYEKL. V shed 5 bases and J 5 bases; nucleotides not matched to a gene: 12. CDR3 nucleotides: TGCGCCAGCAGCTCACAGGGGGCGGATTATAGGGAGACCCAGTACTTC. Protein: CASSSQGADYRETQYF.

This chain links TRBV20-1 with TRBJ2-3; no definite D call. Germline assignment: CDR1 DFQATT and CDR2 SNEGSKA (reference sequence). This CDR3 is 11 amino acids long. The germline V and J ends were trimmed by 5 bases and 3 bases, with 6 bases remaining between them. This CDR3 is CSAPSTDTQYF. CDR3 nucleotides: TGCAGTGCTCCTAGTACAGATACGCAGTATTTT.

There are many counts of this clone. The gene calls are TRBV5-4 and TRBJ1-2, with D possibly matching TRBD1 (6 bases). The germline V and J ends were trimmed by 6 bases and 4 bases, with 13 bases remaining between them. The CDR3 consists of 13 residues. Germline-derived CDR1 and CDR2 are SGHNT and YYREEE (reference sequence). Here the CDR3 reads CASTSLQGYGYTF. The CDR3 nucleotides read TGTGCCAGCACCTCGCTACAGGGCTATGGCTACACCTTC.

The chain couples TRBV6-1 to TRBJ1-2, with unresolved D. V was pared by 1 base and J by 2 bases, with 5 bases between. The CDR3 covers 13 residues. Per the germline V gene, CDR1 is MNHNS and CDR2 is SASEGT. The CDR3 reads CASSEGLNYGYTF. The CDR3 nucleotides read TGTGCCAGCAGTGAAGGGTTGAACTATGGCTACACCTTC.

This CDR3 reads CASSHDKRASGELFF. CDR3 sequence (DNA): TGCGCCAGCAGCCATGATAAGCGGGCCAGCGGGGAGCTGTTTTTT. J is TRBJ2-2 and V is TRBV4-3; D is perhaps TRBD2 (6 bases). Trimming cost V 3 bases and J 7 bases, with 15 bases left between them. Germline-derived CDR1 and CDR2 are LGHNA and YSLEER. The CDR3 is made up of 15 amino acids.

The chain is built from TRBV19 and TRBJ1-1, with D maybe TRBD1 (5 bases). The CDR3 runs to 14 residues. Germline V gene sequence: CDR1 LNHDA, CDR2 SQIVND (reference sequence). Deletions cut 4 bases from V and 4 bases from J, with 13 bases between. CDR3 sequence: CASSTLQVTTEAFF. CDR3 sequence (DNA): TGTGCCAGTAGTACGTTACAGGTTACCACTGAAGCTTTCTTT. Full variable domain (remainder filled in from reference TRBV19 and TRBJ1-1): DGGITQSPKYLFRKEGQNVTLSCEQNLNHDAMYWYRQDPGQGLRLIYYSQIVNDFQKGDIAEGYSVSREKKESFPLTVTSAQKNPTAFYLCASSTLQVTTEAFFGQGTRLTVV.

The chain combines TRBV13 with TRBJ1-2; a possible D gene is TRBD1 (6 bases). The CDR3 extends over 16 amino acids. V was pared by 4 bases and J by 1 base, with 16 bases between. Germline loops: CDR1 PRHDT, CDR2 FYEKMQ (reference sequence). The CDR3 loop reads CASSSRSRGINYGYTF. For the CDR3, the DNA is TGTGCCAGCAGCTCCAGGAGCAGGGGAATTAACTATGGCTACACCTTC.

The CDR3 DNA follows: TGTGCCAGCAGCCTCGGACTTCAAGAGACCCAGTACTTC. Its translation is CASSLGLQETQYF. The rearrangement uses TRBV6-5 and TRBJ2-5; possible D gene TRBD2, 5 bases. The CDR3 is made up of 13 amino acids. CDR1 MNHEY and CDR2 SVGAGI come from the germline V gene. Trimming removed 6 bases at V and 2 bases at J, with 10 bases between.

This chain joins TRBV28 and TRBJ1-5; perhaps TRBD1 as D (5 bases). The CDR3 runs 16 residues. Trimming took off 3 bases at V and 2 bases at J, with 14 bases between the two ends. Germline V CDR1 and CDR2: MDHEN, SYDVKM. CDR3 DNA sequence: TGTGCCAGCAGTTTTAGGCAGGGCGGGGGCAATCAGCCCCAGCATTTT. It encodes CASSFRQGGGNQPQHF.

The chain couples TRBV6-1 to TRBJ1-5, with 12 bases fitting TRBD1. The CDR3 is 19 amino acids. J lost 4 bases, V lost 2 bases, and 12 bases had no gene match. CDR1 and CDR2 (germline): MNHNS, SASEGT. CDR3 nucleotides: TGTGCCAGCAGTGAAATGGGTGGGACAGGGGGCATGCGAAATCAGCCCCAGCATTTT. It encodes CASSEMGGTGGMRNQPQHF.

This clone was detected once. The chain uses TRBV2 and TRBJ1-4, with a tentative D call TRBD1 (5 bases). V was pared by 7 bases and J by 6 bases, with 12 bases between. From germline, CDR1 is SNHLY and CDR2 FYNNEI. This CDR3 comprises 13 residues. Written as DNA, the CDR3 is TGTGCCAGCACCGGGACGGAATATGAAAAACTGTTTTTT. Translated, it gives CASTGTEYEKLFF.

CDR3 coding DNA: TGTGCCAGCAGCTTATTTGAAGCTTGGGGAAAGACCCAGTACTTC. The encoded protein is CASSLFEAWGKTQYF. The gene calls are TRBV11-2 and TRBJ2-5; D is undetermined. CDR1 SGHAT and CDR2 FQNNGV come from the germline V gene. The CDR3 has 15 residues. V lost 2 bases and J 6 bases, leaving 16 bases between the germline ends.

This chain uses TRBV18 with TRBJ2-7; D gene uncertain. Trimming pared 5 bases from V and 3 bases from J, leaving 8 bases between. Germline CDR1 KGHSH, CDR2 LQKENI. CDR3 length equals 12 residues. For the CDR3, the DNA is TGTGCCAGCTCAGAGACGGGCTACGAGCAGTACTTC. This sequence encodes CASSETGYEQYF. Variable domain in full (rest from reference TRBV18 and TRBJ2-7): NAGVMQNPRHLVRRRGQEARLRCSPMKGHSHVYWYRQLPEEGLKFMVYLQKENIIDESGMPKERFSAEFPKEGPSILRIQQVVRGDSAAYFCASSETGYEQYFGPGTRLTVT.